This TCR beta chain was identified in a study of PD-1 blockade in classical Hodgkin lymphoma. Autologous stem cell transplantation was followed by relapse in every patient, and brentuximab vedotin exposure varied. The table came from immunoSEQ multiplex PCR; TCRdb's copy has only in-frame clones and leaves some out. The sample lists 100,000 to 130,000 clones; roughly nine tenths were seen once. Germline-derived CDR1 and CDR2 are SNHLY and FYNNEI. CDR3 length: 14 amino acids. After removal of 7 bases from V and 5 bases from J, the junction contained 10 bases not matched to a gene. The sample in question was peripheral blood mononuclear cells (PBMCs), obtained before the second cycle of nivolumab. V is TRBV2 and J is TRBJ2-5, with TRBD1 matching 7 bases. The clonotype comes from a human donor with classical Hodgkin lymphoma. Written as DNA, the CDR3 is TGTGCCAGCACCCTGACAGGGAAGGGGGAGACCCAGTACTTC. Its protein product is CASTLTGKGETQYF.